This T cell receptor (beta chain) derives from a study of PD-1 blockade in classical Hodgkin lymphoma. Study conclusions and caveats: Newly diagnosed patients had diversity similar to the baseline diversity of complete responders. Repertoire differences lack defined causes, possibly disease activity or prior therapy.

This CDR3 is built from 14 residues. Germline values: CDR1 MNHEY, CDR2 SVGAGI. With 2 bases removed from V and 6 bases from J, the gap between germline ends came to 14 bases. With no exception, relapse followed autologous stem cell transplantation in all patients, and brentuximab vedotin exposure varied. Concerning this clone: The antigen is unknown.

Clones were read by immunoSEQ multiplex PCR, and TCRdb kept only the in-frame ones, dropping some. The data show about 46,000 clones, around 66% seen once. This chain uses TRBV6-5 with TRBJ2-7, with D possibly called TRBD1 or TRBD2 (7 bases each). This receptor was obtained from a human donor with classical Hodgkin lymphoma. Sequencing was performed on peripheral blood mononuclear cells (PBMCs), taken at baseline. Here the CDR3 DNA reads TGTGCCAGCAGTTACATAACAGGGGAGGGCGAGCAGTACTTC. Translated, it gives CASSYITGEGEQYF.